This is a list of T cell receptor beta chains from one sample in a study of cytomegalovirus exposure and HLA in healthy donors. Libraries were prepared by immunoSEQ multiplex PCR; TCRdb keeps only in-frame clonotypes and omits some of them. The sample holds under 200,000 clones; roughly 74% are singletons and the top ten take 1.5% to 2%. The material sequenced was PBMCs. The receptors originated from a woman aged 25 to 39 in good health and CMV-seronegative. The CDR3 runs from the conserved cysteine through the conserved F or W. Fields, in order: V gene, CDR3 length, J gene, D gene, clone size, CDR3 DNA, CDR3 protein. A D gene is named only where the DNA matches it firmly. Clone size appears in some rows only: once, few, many, or a class for an expanded clone.

TRBV5-6	15	TRBJ2-3	-	-	TGTGCCAGCAGCTTGGTTACGTTAGTCTCGGGTACGCAGTATTTT	CASSLVTLVSGTQYF
TRBV25-1	17	TRBJ2-6	TRBD2	-	TGTGCCAGCAGACCCACCCGGGGGGGCTCTGGGGCCAACGTCCTGACTTTC	CASRPTRGGSGANVLTF
TRBV7-2	13	TRBJ2-5	-	-	TGTGCCAGCAGCCTTTTGAGCCAAGAGACCCAGTACTTC	CASSLLSQETQYF
TRBV6-1	14	TRBJ1-3	-	medium-sized	TGTGCCAGCAGTGTGGGGGCTTCTGGAAACACCATATATTTT	CASSVGASGNTIYF
TRBV27	15	TRBJ2-7	-	-	TGTGCCAGCAGTTTATTCACCGGGACAACCTACGAGCAGTACTTC	CASSLFTGTTYEQYF
TRBV19	14	TRBJ1-5	-	-	TGTGCCAGTACCGAGACTAATAGCAATCAGCCCCAGCATTTT	CASTETNSNQPQHF
TRBV7-9	12	TRBJ2-7	-	-	TGTTCCAGCAGCTTCAGCTCCTACGAGCAGTACTTC	CSSSFSSYEQYF
TRBV6-1	15	TRBJ1-2	TRBD1	-	TGTGCCAGCAGTGGGGGGGGGACAGGGGGAAGCGGCTACACCTTC	CASSGGGTGGSGYTF
TRBV4-1	14	TRBJ2-7	TRBD2	-	TGCGCCAGCAGCCTTAGCGGGGGCCCTTACGAGCAGTACTTC	CASSLSGGPYEQYF
TRBV19	15	TRBJ1-4	TRBD1	once	TGTGCCAGTAGTATCCGGGGGACAGGATATGAAAAACTGTTTTTT	CASSIRGTGYEKLFF
TRBV13	22	TRBJ2-2	TRBD2	once	TGTGCCAGCAGCTGCCTCCCTTTTACCGGGACTAGCGGGAGGGCCTGCACCGGGGAGCTGTTTTTT	CASSCLPFTGTSGRACTGELFF
TRBV29-1	11	TRBJ1-2	TRBD1	-	TGCAGCGTTGAAAGGGGGCAGGGCTACACCTTC	CSVERGQGYTF
TRBV28	16	TRBJ2-3	TRBD2	-	TGTGCCAGCAGTCCACCGAGCGGGAGTAGCACAGATACGCAGTATTTT	CASSPPSGSSTDTQYF
TRBV2	11	TRBJ1-1	-	-	TGTGCCAGCAGTGCTTACACTGAAGCTTTCTTT	CASSAYTEAFF
TRBV4-1	17	TRBJ2-3	-	-	TGCGCCAGCAGCCCGCAGGGTTATCGGGGGGCCTCAGATACGCAGTATTTT	CASSPQGYRGASDTQYF